The 17 T cell receptor beta chains listed next were all sequenced from one sample in a study of T-cell reconstitution after alpha-beta-depleted transplantation in children. Unique molecular identifiers were used in preparing the TCRbeta library. TCRdb redid the calling of the PCR reads with MiXCR, one entry per CDR3 protein. The table lists hundreds of thousands of distinct CDR3 sequences, 8.4% of them singletons. The input for sequencing was PBMCs, mostly from graft donor cells, taken 360 days after TCRalphabeta/CD19-depleted stem cell transplant. All receptors derive from a male patient under 10 years old who had a stem cell transplant for acute myeloid leukemia, so the T cells may come from the graft donor.

J is TRBJ2-4 and V is TRBV20-1, with TRBD2 matching over 8 bases. Germline V gene sequence: CDR1 DFQATT, CDR2 SNEGSKA (reference sequence). The CDR3 sequence is 17 residues long. Trimming cost V 3 bases and J 0 bases; bases outside gene matches: 10. CDR3 residues: CSASQRGGTLAKNIQYF. The CDR3 DNA is TGCAGTGCTAGCCAGCGCGGGGGGACGCTAGCCAAAAACATTCAGTACTTC.

The J gene is TRBJ2-7, the V gene TRBV20-1; possibly TRBD1 for D (6 bases). The V end was cut by 5 bases, the J end by 3 bases, with 17 bases between. CDR3 length: 14 amino acids. The germline CDR1 and CDR2 sequences are DFQATT and SNEGSKA (reference sequence). The CDR3 reads CSAGGAGAIYEQYF. The CDR3 DNA sequence: TGCAGTGCTGGAGGCGCAGGGGCGATCTACGAGCAGTACTTC.

The chain uses TRBV3-1 and TRBJ2-2; the match to TRBD1 covers 7 bases. The germline V gene has CDR1 LGHDT and CDR2 YNNKEL (reference sequence). V shed 2 bases, J shed 0 bases, and the junction held 6 bases outside the gene matches. The CDR3 covers 17 residues. CDR3 bases: TGTGCCAGCAGCCAATTCCTACAGGGGCCGAACACCGGGGAGCTGTTTTTT. Encoded protein: CASSQFLQGPNTGELFF.

This clonotype was detected many times. V is TRBV5-1 and J is TRBJ2-7, with 8 positions matching TRBD1. J gave up 4 bases and V 6 bases, and 6 bases lay outside the gene matches. The CDR3 consists of 13 residues. CDR1 SGHRS and CDR2 YFSETQ come from the germline V gene. CDR3 nucleotide sequence: TGCGCCAGCAACACAGGGGGAGATTACGAGCAGTACTTC. Translated, it gives CASNTGGDYEQYF.

This clonotype was observed many times. This sequence joins TRBV21-1 and TRBJ2-4; the D segment call TRBD1 is taken from the table without a DNA check. TRBV21-1 is reported as a pseudogene. The CDR3 spans 17 residues. The CDR3 region is CASSKVRGRTKGNIQYF. The CDR3, as DNA: TGTGCCAGCAGCAAAGTGAGGGGCAGAACAAAGGGAAACATTCAGTACTTC.

This clonotype appeared a few times. The rearrangement joins TRBV5-1 to TRBJ1-1; tentative D call: TRBD1 (6 bases). Deletions cut 5 bases from V and 3 bases from J, with 14 bases between. Germline CDR1 SGHRS, CDR2 YFSETQ. The CDR3 spans 14 residues. In DNA form, the CDR3 reads TGCGCCAGCAGGGGGGCTAACGGGGACACTGAAGCTTTCTTT. This translates into CASRGANGDTEAFF.

The DNA for the CDR3 is TGTGCCAGCCGCGCCCTAGGTGGGGCAGCCAAAAACATTCAGTACTTC. This encodes CASRALGGAAKNIQYF. The gene calls are TRBV6-1 and TRBJ2-4; TRBD1 might be the D (5 bases). V was pared by 8 bases and J by 0 bases, with 17 bases between. The CDR3 length is 16 residues. Germline V gene lookup returns CDR1 MNHNS and CDR2 SASEGT.

This chain connects TRBV5-1 to TRBJ2-7, with 7 nucleotides matching TRBD1. The CDR3 spans 14 residues. V lost 5 bases, J lost 4 bases, and 9 bases stayed unmatched. Germline CDR1 SGHRS, CDR2 YFSETQ. The CDR3 reads CASSPLGQLYEQYF. Written as DNA, the CDR3 is TGCGCCAGCAGTCCCCTGGGACAGCTGTACGAGCAGTACTTC.

This clonotype was observed a few times. V and J are TRBV6-1 and TRBJ1-2, with a weak D call TRBD1 (6 bases). Germline V CDR1 and CDR2: MNHNS, SASEGT. The V end lost 6 bases, the J end lost 8 bases, and 16 bases lay between the germline ends. There are 13 residues in the CDR3. The CDR3 coding sequence is TGTGCCAGCAGGCGACAGGTTGGGGAAGGCTACACCTTC. Its protein is CASRRQVGEGYTF.

This clonotype occurred many times. The rearrangement uses TRBV12-3 or TRBV12-4 and TRBJ2-3; TRBD2 aligns across 10 bases. V lost 6 bases to trimming and J lost 6 bases; unmatched junction nucleotides: 9. This CDR3 comprises 15 residues. CDR3 sequence reads: CASSSPLAGVDTQYF. The CDR3 nucleotides are TGTGCCAGCAGCTCCCCCCTAGCGGGAGTGGATACGCAGTATTTT.

This clonotype was observed at least ten times. The chain employs TRBV7-3 and TRBJ1-1, with unresolved D. Germline CDR1 reads SGHTA; CDR2 reads FQGTGA. V was shortened by 2 bases and J by 6 bases, with 10 bases between the two germline ends. The CDR3 runs to 13 residues. As DNA, the CDR3 is TGTGCCAGCAGCTTAGCATTGGGCGCTGAAGCTTTCTTT. Its protein is CASSLALGAEAFF.

This clonotype was observed many times. The chain recombines TRBV5-6 with TRBJ2-2; perhaps TRBD1 as D (6 bases). The CDR3 sequence is 15 residues long. The germline gives CDR1 SGHDT, CDR2 YYEEEE. V dropped 4 bases and J dropped 5 bases, with 15 bases sitting between them. The CDR3 protein is CASSRTGWRTGELFF. DNA of the CDR3: TGTGCCAGCAGCCGTACAGGGTGGAGAACCGGGGAGCTGTTTTTT.

This clonotype appeared many times. The V gene is TRBV12-3 or TRBV12-4, the J gene TRBJ2-3; 10 bases are a match to TRBD2. V was pared by 5 bases and J by 2 bases, with 4 bases of the junction left unmatched. The CDR3 is 15 residues long. The CDR3 DNA is TGTGCCAGCAGTCGGACTAGCGGACACACAGATACGCAGTATTTT. Amino acids: CASSRTSGHTDTQYF.

This clonotype was detected many times. The chain employs TRBV5-1 and TRBJ2-1; 13 bases are shared with TRBD2. Germline CDR1 is SGHRS and CDR2 is YFSETQ. CDR3 length equals 15 residues. The ends lost 7 bases at V and 7 bases at J; junction bases unmatched: 8. CDR3 amino acids: CASLPLAGGPNEQFF. In DNA form, the CDR3 reads TGCGCCAGCCTTCCACTAGCGGGAGGGCCAAATGAGCAGTTCTTC.

This clonotype was seen only a few times. The rearrangement uses TRBV15 and TRBJ1-2, with 9 bases matching TRBD1. Germline loops: CDR1 LNHNV, CDR2 YYDKDF (reference sequence). V trimming: 5 bases; J trimming: 4 bases; junction bases outside the gene matches: 14. There are 17 residues in the CDR3. The CDR3: CATSGRDRVGPGYGYTF. DNA of the CDR3: TGTGCCACCAGCGGCCGGGACAGGGTTGGTCCTGGCTATGGCTACACCTTC.

This clonotype was found many times. This chain uses TRBV12-3 or TRBV12-4 with TRBJ2-7; TRBD2 matches 10 bases. This CDR3 is 15 amino acids long. V gave up 7 bases and J gave up 0 bases; unmatched junction bases: 6. The CDR3 coding sequence is TGTGCCAGCACCCAAAGGACTAGCGGCTCCTACGAGCAGTACTTC. Protein product: CASTQRTSGSYEQYF.

This clonotype showed up just a few times. The rearrangement links TRBV6-5 to TRBJ2-3, with 9 bases lining up with TRBD2. Losses at the gene ends were 1 base for V and 0 bases for J; bases not matched to a gene: 5. The germline CDR1 and CDR2 sequences are MNHEY and SVGAGI. CDR3 size: 17 residues. CDR3 protein: CASSYWSSGTSTDTQYF. CDR3 nucleotide sequence: TGTGCCAGCAGTTACTGGTCTAGCGGGACGAGCACAGATACGCAGTATTTT.